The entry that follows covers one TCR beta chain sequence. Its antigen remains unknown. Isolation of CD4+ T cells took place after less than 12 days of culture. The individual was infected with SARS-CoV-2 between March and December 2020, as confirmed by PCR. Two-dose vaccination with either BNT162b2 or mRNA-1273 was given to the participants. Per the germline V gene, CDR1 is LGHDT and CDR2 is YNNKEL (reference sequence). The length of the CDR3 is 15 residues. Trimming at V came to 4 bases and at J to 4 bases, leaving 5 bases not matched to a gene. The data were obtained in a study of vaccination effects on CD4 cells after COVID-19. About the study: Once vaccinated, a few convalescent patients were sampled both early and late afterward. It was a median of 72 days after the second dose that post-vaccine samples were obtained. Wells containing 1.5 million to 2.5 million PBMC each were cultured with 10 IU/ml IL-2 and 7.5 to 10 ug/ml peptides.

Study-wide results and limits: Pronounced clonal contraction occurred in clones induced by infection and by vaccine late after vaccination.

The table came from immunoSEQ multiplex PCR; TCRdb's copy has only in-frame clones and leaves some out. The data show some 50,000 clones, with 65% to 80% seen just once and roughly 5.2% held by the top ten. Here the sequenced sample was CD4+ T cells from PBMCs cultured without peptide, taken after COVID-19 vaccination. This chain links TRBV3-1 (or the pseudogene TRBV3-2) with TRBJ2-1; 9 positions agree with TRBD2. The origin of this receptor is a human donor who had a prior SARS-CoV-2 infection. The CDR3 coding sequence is TGTGCCAGCAGCCTGACTGCGGGGGGGTACAATGAGCAGTTCTTC. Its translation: CASSLTAGGYNEQFF.